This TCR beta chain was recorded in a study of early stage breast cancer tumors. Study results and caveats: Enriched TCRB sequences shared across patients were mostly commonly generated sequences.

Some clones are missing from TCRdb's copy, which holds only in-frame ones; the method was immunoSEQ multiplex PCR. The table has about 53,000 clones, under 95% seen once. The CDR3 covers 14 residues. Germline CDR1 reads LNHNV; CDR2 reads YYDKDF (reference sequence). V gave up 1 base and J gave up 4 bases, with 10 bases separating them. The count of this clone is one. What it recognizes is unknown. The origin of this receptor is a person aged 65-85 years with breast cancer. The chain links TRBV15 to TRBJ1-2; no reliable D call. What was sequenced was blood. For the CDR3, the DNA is TGTGCCACCAGCAGAGGAACAGAAACCTATGGCTACACCTTC. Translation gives CATSRGTETYGYTF.